This T cell receptor beta chain is drawn from a study of vaccination effects on CD4 cells after COVID-19. Study in general: Samples that were drawn after vaccination came a median of 72 days after the second dose.

Study findings and constraints: Marked clonal contraction of both clone types appeared late after vaccination.

Trimming removed 2 bases from V and 5 bases from J, with 16 bases in between. This CDR3 has 15 residues. In germline, CDR1 is KGHSH, CDR2 LQKENI. Sequencing followed a ViraFEST assay step that expanded antigen-specific CD4+ T cells with viral peptide pools. Subsequent to roughly 9 days of culture, CD4+ T cells were isolated. The vaccine given was either BNT162b2 or mRNA-1273, in two doses. None of the vaccinated had previously contracted SARS-CoV-2, and their nucleocapsid antibodies tested negative. About 2.2 million PBMC per well received approximately 10 IU/ml IL-2 and 9 to 10 ug/ml peptides in culture. Assay used: immunoSEQ multiplex PCR; TCRdb lists only in-frame clones, some missing. The sample consists of around 81,000 clones, 60% to 80% of them appearing once. Worth noting for this clone: No antigen is known for it.

The sequenced sample was CD4+ T cells from PBMCs cultured with HCoV-OC43 spike peptides, obtained after COVID-19 vaccination. The subset is: HCoV-OC43 spike overlapping peptide pool stimulation. The chain is built from TRBV18 and TRBJ2-7; possible D gene TRBD1, 5 bases. The clonotype comes from a human donor who received a COVID-19 vaccine. CDR3 sequence reads: CASSPLRGGVNEQYV. The CDR3 nucleotides read TGTGCCAGCTCACCATTAAGGGGTGGGGTAAACGAGCAGTACGTC.